This T cell receptor beta chain was observed in a study of monozygotic twins with inflammatory bowel disease. Worth noting for this clonotype: As yet, its antigen is unknown.

The CDR3 consists of 14 residues. The germline V gene encodes CDR1 ENHRY and CDR2 SYGVKD. Regarding the study as a whole: Part of the variability in patient repertoires may have come from differing immunosuppressive treatments.

Every sample had its cDNA made across eight separate reactions. For each CDR3 protein, TCRdb gives one entry from its re-call of the 5' RACE reads, without DNA. The sample's table shows 140,000 to 150,000 distinct CDR3 sequences. The chain has TRBV10-3 and TRBJ2-1. Sample: blood. The sequence was collected from a human donor with ulcerative colitis or Crohn's disease, or a healthy co-twin of an affected twin (not recorded which). CDR3 in amino acids: CAISGHLDPHEQFF.